This T cell receptor (beta chain) emerged from a study of siplizumab effects on memory and regulatory T cells. Study observations and caveats: Naive T cell populations appeared to exhibit greater diversity than memory cells and appeared to be major alloresponse contributors. A mean of about 72% of mappable alloreactive CD4+ clones were Treg-derived with siplizumab, compared with about 28% in controls. Alloreactive sequences tracing back to unstimulated CD4+ memory cells fell significantly with siplizumab.

Germline CDR1 is ENHRY and CDR2 is SYGVKD. Trimming cost V 3 bases and J 9 bases, with 9 bases left between them. The CDR3 is 12 amino acids. As for this clone: Antigen: not known.

The protocol was immunoSEQ multiplex PCR, while the TCRdb copy is restricted to in-frame clones and leaves out a portion. This table has around 100,000 clones, 91% appearing once. The sequenced material came from CD4+ T cells sorted from blood. The chain joins TRBV10-3 to TRBJ2-1, with D perhaps TRBD1 (5 bases). This receptor was identified in a human donor in good health. For the CDR3, the DNA is TGTGCCATCAGTGACAGGGCGGCTGAGCAGTTCTTC. Residues: CAISDRAAEQFF.